One T cell receptor beta chain is described in this entry. In the study's own analysis: Reference gene primers were amplified, and this amplification served to estimate nucleated cell counts. Libraries were prepared by immunoSEQ multiplex PCR; TCRdb keeps only in-frame clonotypes and omits some of them. V and J calls and clone size are those listed in that table; D and trimming were worked out from the DNA. The sample lists about 150,000 clones; roughly nine tenths were seen once. This record comes from a study of blood T cell repertoires in COVID-19. The overall study: COVID-19 samples from acute and convalescent phases originated in the United States, Italy and Spain. Nucleic acid was either cDNA or gDNA, and it came from T cells, B-cell-depleted T cells, or PBMCs.

The V segment lost 8 bases and the J segment 5 bases; nucleotides outside the gene matches: 15. Germline CDR1 MNHEY, CDR2 SVGAGI. CDR3 length: 16 residues. The origin of this receptor is a woman in her 70s with acute or convalescent COVID-19. The source material was peripheral blood. This chain joins TRBV6-5 and TRBJ2-3; 8 bases agree with TRBD2. As DNA, the CDR3 is TGTGCCAGCTGTTGCGGGGGGAAAGAGTATAGAGATACGCAGTATTTT. Translated, it gives CASCCGGKEYRDTQYF.